Below, 26 T cell receptor beta chains from the same sample are listed, as sequenced in a study of identifying expanded T cells in peripheral blood. Measured with immunoSEQ multiplex PCR; TCRdb has only the in-frame clones, and not every one. The table has tens of thousands of clones, roughly 90% seen once. The sample comprised blood. These receptors came from a person aged 18 to 75 in good health.

The rearrangement uses TRBV4-1 and TRBJ2-3, with 8 bases fitting TRBD2. V shed 5 bases and J 0 bases; nucleotides not matched to a gene: 13. The CDR3 totals 18 residues. Per germline, CDR1 MGHRA and CDR2 YSYEKL. The CDR3 loop reads CASSGELGASGSTDTQYF. As DNA, the CDR3 is TGCGCCAGCAGCGGAGAGCTTGGGGCTAGCGGGAGCACAGATACGCAGTATTTT.

The table lists this clone with a few counts. This sequence joins TRBV5-1 and TRBJ2-1; no firm D call. The V gene lost 3 bases and the J gene lost 3 bases, with 19 bases spanning the gap. This CDR3 spans 17 amino acids. CDR1 and CDR2 from the germline V gene are SGHRS and YFSETQ. The CDR3 DNA sequence: TGCGCCAGCAGCTCCTTCCCTGACGGAAGCCTCTACAATGAGCAGTTCTTC. It is translated as CASSSFPDGSLYNEQFF.

CDR3 DNA sequence: TGTGCCAGCAGCTTGGTAGGGACTAGCGACTACGAGCAGTACTTC. This gives the protein CASSLVGTSDYEQYF. The rearrangement joins TRBV5-6 to TRBJ2-7, with TRBD2 matching over 10 bases. J was trimmed by 3 bases and V by 0 bases; bases with no gene match: 3. The CDR3 consists of 15 residues. Germline CDR1 is SGHDT and CDR2 is YYEEEE. Full variable domain (outside the CDR3, taken from reference TRBV5-6 and TRBJ2-7): DAGVTQSPTHLIKTRGQQVTLRCSPKSGHDTVSWYQQALGQGPQFIFQYYEEEERQRGNFPDRFSGHQFPNYSSELNVNALLLGDSALYLCASSLVGTSDYEQYFGPGTRLTVT.

The V gene is TRBV19, the J gene TRBJ2-1; TRBD2 matches 13 bases. Germline lookup yields CDR1 LNHDA and CDR2 SQIVND (reference sequence). The V and J ends lost 3 bases and 13 bases, in that order; junction bases with no gene match: 18. This CDR3 region has 18 residues. CDR3 sequence (DNA): TGTGCCAGTAGTATCGCCCACCCACCTACTAGCGGGAGGGCCGGACAGTTCTTC. Its translation: CASSIAHPPTSGRAGQFF.

The table lists this clone with a few counts. The DNA for the CDR3 is TGTGCCAGTACCCCGGACAGGGACGATCAGCCCCAGCATTTT. Its protein is CASTPDRDDQPQHF. This rearrangement joins TRBV19 to TRBJ1-5, with 8 positions matching TRBD1. CDR3 length: 14 amino acids. CDR1 and CDR2 (germline): LNHDA, SQIVND (reference sequence). V lost 7 bases, J lost 5 bases, and 7 bases stayed unmatched.

This clone was observed a handful of times. The CDR3 is CASRPTGEDGYTF. The DNA for the CDR3 is TGTGCCAGCCGACCGACAGGGGAAGATGGCTACACCTTC. This sequence joins TRBV6-5 and TRBJ1-2, with 8 nucleotides matching TRBD1. CDR1 is MNHEY, CDR2 SVGAGI, per germline. Trimming at V came to 8 bases and at J to 6 bases, leaving 8 bases not matched to a gene. The CDR3 length is 13 residues.

The gene calls are TRBV27 and TRBJ1-1, with 8 bases lining up with TRBD1. Germline assignment: CDR1 MNHEY and CDR2 SMNVEV (reference sequence). J lost 0 bases, V lost 4 bases, and 4 bases had no gene match. There are 15 residues in the CDR3. Written as DNA, the CDR3 is TGTGCCAGCAGTTGGCAGACAGGGGTGAACACTGAAGCTTTCTTT. It is translated as CASSWQTGVNTEAFF.

This clone was observed once. The rearrangement links TRBV9 to TRBJ1-2; a weak D match, TRBD1 (6 bases). CDR1 and CDR2 from the germline V gene are SGDLS and YYNGEE. Trimming shortened V by 9 bases and J by 4 bases, and 19 bases separated the two germline ends. CDR3 length: 14 residues. CDR3 in DNA: TGTGCCACCCCAAAGACAGGCGCTAGCTATGGCTACACCTTC. It codes for CATPKTGASYGYTF.

V and J are TRBV29-1 and TRBJ2-2; TRBD1 matches at 8 bases. Germline V lookup: CDR1 SQVTM, CDR2 ANQGSEA. The CDR3 has 15 residues. The J segment lost 0 bases and the V segment lost 7 bases, leaving 7 bases of the junction unmatched. In DNA, the CDR3 is TGCAGCGCCGGGGGACAGGAAACGAACACCGGGGAGCTGTTTTTT. This encodes CSAGGQETNTGELFF.

The V gene is TRBV2, the J gene TRBJ2-3; TRBD2 agrees at 8 bases. Trimming cost V 4 bases and J 6 bases; bases outside gene matches: 9. Germline assignment: CDR1 SNHLY and CDR2 FYNNEI. This CDR3 is 15 amino acids long. CDR3 region: CASSVSGGARDTQYF. CDR3 coding DNA: TGTGCCAGCAGTGTATCGGGGGGGGCACGGGATACGCAGTATTTT.

V is TRBV5-6 and J is TRBJ1-2; D is ambiguous. CDR1 is SGHDT, CDR2 YYEEEE, per germline. The V end was cut by 5 bases, the J end by 1 base, with 12 bases between. This CDR3 region has 14 residues. The CDR3 nucleotides read TGTGCCAGCAGGTTTACGGCAGTTAACTATGGCTACACCTTC. It yields the protein CASRFTAVNYGYTF.

J is TRBJ2-4 and V is TRBV19; D is ambiguous. Germline values: CDR1 LNHDA, CDR2 SQIVND (reference sequence). V lost 0 bases to trimming and J lost 4 bases, with 10 bases between them. The CDR3 has 15 residues. Written as DNA, the CDR3 is TGTGCCAGTAGTATAGATCATCCTGGTAAAAACATTCAGTACTTC. Translation: CASSIDHPGKNIQYF.

The gene calls are TRBV11-3 and TRBJ2-3; 7 nucleotides line up with TRBD1. There are 14 residues in the CDR3. The junction had 3 bases not matched to a gene; V was cut back by 5 bases and J by 1 base. From germline, CDR1 is SGHNT and CDR2 YENEEA. The CDR3 DNA sequence: TGTGCCAGCAGCCGCGACAGGGGCACAGATACGCAGTATTTT. Its protein is CASSRDRGTDTQYF.

The rearrangement joins TRBV9 to TRBJ1-3, with D perhaps TRBD1 (5 bases). With 3 bases removed from V and 0 bases from J, the gap between germline ends came to 13 bases. The germline V gene has CDR1 SGDLS and CDR2 YYNGEE. CDR3 length: 16 amino acids. CDR3 sequence (DNA): TGTGCCAGCAGCGCCTCACTCAGGGACTCTGGAAACACCATATATTTT. This sequence encodes CASSASLRDSGNTIYF.

V and J are TRBV4-2 and TRBJ1-1; 9 bases agree with TRBD1. V gave up 3 bases and J gave up 4 bases; unmatched junction bases: 6. CDR1 is LGHNA and CDR2 is YNFKEQ in the germline V gene. The CDR3 has 15 residues. CDR3 bases: TGTGCCAGCAGCCAGACACAGGGGGCAGGCACTGAAGCTTTCTTT. Translation: CASSQTQGAGTEAFF.

The chain carries TRBV29-1 and TRBJ2-1; D gene unclear. Germline V gene lookup returns CDR1 SQVTM and CDR2 ANQGSEA. The length of the CDR3 is 9 residues. V lost 8 bases and J lost 6, with 5 bases in between. CDR3: CSYSNEQFF. As DNA, the CDR3 is TGCAGCTACAGCAATGAGCAGTTCTTC.

The CDR3 reads CASSTTGQDGSPLHF. The CDR3 nucleotides are TGTGCCAGCAGTACGACCGGACAGGACGGTTCACCCCTCCACTTT. The chain combines TRBV6-5 with TRBJ1-6; 7 bases agree with TRBD1. Per germline, CDR1 MNHEY and CDR2 SVGAGI. V trimming: 5 bases; J trimming: 9 bases; junction bases outside the gene matches: 10. The CDR3 covers 15 residues.

The chain combines TRBV6-5 with TRBJ1-3, with D hard to call. The V end was cut by 4 bases, the J end by 3 bases, with 10 bases between. The CDR3 is 14 residues long. Germline V gene sequence: CDR1 MNHEY, CDR2 SVGAGI. CDR3 loop: CASSFRGGGNTIYF. The CDR3 DNA is TGTGCCAGCAGTTTCCGGGGAGGTGGAAACACCATATATTTT.

The chain joins TRBV28 to TRBJ1-2, with 7 nucleotides matching TRBD1. The CDR3 spans 14 residues. The V and J ends lost 4 bases and 4 bases, in that order; junction bases with no gene match: 6. The germline gives CDR1 MDHEN, CDR2 SYDVKM. The DNA of the CDR3 is TGTGCCAGCAGTTCCACCGGGACAGCCTATGGCTACACCTTC. Translated, it gives CASSSTGTAYGYTF.

A note on this clone: Other DNA variants within this sample encode the same CDR3. The chain has TRBV9 and TRBJ1-2, with TRBD1 as a possible D gene (5 bases). The V and J ends lost 3 bases and 4 bases respectively, with 16 bases between them. The CDR3 spans 15 residues. Germline V gene data show CDR1 as SGDLS and CDR2 as YYNGEE. The CDR3 sequence is CASSGGFARIYGYTF. For the CDR3, the DNA is TGTGCCAGCAGCGGGGGGTTCGCGAGGATCTATGGCTACACCTTC. The full variable domain, with the rest looked up from reference TRBV9 and TRBJ1-2, is DSGVTQTPKHLITATGQRVTLRCSPRSGDLSVYWYQQSLDQGLQFLIQYYNGEERAKGNILERFSAQQFPDLHSELNLSSLELGDSALYFCASSGGFARIYGYTFGSGTRLTVV.

The rearrangement links TRBV18 to TRBJ2-7; D gene uncertain. Germline V gene data show CDR1 as KGHSH and CDR2 as LQKENI. The length of the CDR3 is 12 residues. The V end was cut by 6 bases, the J end by 3 bases, with 9 bases between. CDR3 in DNA: TGTGCCAGCTCGTACGGGCTCTACGAGCAGTACTTC. Translating gives CASSYGLYEQYF.

The CDR3 bases are TGTGCCAGCAGCTTACGGGTAGGGGGCGGCGCTTTCTTT. Its protein is CASSLRVGGGAFF. This chain links TRBV13 with TRBJ1-1, with 7 bases fitting TRBD1. J gave up 11 bases and V 2 bases, and 8 bases lay outside the gene matches. The germline V gene has CDR1 PRHDT and CDR2 FYEKMQ (reference sequence). The CDR3 length is 13 residues.

The chain recombines TRBV5-1 with TRBJ2-7; 9 bases map to TRBD2. Germline V gives CDR1 SGHRS, CDR2 YFSETQ. The junction had 5 bases not matched to a gene; V was cut back by 1 base and J by 0 bases. CDR3 length: 16 amino acids. The CDR3 is CASSLTSGSSSYEQYF. The CDR3 DNA reads as TGCGCCAGCAGCTTGACTAGCGGGTCCAGCTCCTACGAGCAGTACTTC.

Only a few counts were recorded for this clone. The chain employs TRBV5-1 and TRBJ1-1; D ambiguous. Germline V gene sequence: CDR1 SGHRS, CDR2 YFSETQ. The length of the CDR3 is 14 residues. The V end lost 4 bases, the J end lost 6 bases, and 16 bases lay between the germline ends. CDR3 in amino acids: CASSQWSGSPEAFF. The DNA of the CDR3 is TGCGCCAGCAGCCAATGGTCGGGGTCGCCTGAAGCTTTCTTT.

The CDR3 DNA is TGTGCCAGCAGTTACTCGATAACTAGCGGCTTGGGGACCCAGTACTTC. Its translation: CASSYSITSGLGTQYF. This chain links TRBV6-5 with TRBJ2-5, with 8 bases aligning to TRBD2. V shed 0 bases and J 7 bases; nucleotides not matched to a gene: 10. Germline-derived CDR1 and CDR2 are MNHEY and SVGAGI. The CDR3 covers 16 residues.

The rearrangement links TRBV28 to TRBJ1-2, with D possibly TRBD1 on 6 matching bases. This CDR3 is built from 15 residues. Germline-derived CDR1 and CDR2 are MDHEN and SYDVKM. Trimming took off 2 bases at V and 8 bases at J, with 18 bases between the two ends. CDR3 in amino acids: CASSLGTIMGGGYTF. The CDR3 nucleotides are TGTGCCAGCAGTTTAGGGACAATTATGGGAGGCGGCTACACCTTC.